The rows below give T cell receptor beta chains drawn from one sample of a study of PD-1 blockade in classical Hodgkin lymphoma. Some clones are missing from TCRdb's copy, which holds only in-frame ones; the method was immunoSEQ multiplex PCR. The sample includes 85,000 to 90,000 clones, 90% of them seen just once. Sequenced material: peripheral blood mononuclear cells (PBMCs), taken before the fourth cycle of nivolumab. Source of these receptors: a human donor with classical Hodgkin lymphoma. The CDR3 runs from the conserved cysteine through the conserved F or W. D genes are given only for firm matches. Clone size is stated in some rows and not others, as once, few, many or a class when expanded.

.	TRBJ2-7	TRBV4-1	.	TGCGCCAGCAGCCAAGTTGAAGGGTCGTACGAGCAGTACTTC	CASSQVEGSYEQYF
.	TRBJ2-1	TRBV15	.	TGTGCCACCAGCGAGAGGGGGGGAGAGCAGTTCTTC	CATSERGGEQFF
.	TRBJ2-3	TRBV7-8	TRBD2	TGTGCCAGCAGCTTAGGGACTAGCATAGATACGCAGTATTTT	CASSLGTSIDTQYF
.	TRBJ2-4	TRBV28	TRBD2	TGTGCCAGCAGTTTTTTAGCGGGGGGGCCGCAAGGAAACATTCAGTACTTC	CASSFLAGGPQGNIQYF
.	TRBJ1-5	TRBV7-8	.	TGTGCCAGCATCCCCATGGGGGGTCTGGAGGGTCAGCCCCAGCATTTT	CASIPMGGLEGQPQHF
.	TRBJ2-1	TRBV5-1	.	TGCGCCAGCAGCCCTGACACCTACTCCTACAATGAGCAGTTCTTC	CASSPDTYSYNEQFF
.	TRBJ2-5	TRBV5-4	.	TGTGCCAGCACCCCCGGGGCAGGGGAGACCCAGTACTTC	CASTPGAGETQYF
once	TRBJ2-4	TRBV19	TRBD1	TGTGCCGGGGGACAGGGAAACATTCAGTACTTC	CAGGQGNIQYF
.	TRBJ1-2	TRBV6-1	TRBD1	TGTGCCAGCAGTGAAGTCCACAGGGGAAGCTATGGCTACACCTTC	CASSEVHRGSYGYTF
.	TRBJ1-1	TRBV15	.	TGTGCCACCAGCGGTCGGGGGTACACTGAAGCTTTCTTT	CATSGRGYTEAFF
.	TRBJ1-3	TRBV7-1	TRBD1	TGTGCCAGCAGTATAGGGGGCTATGGAAACACCATATATTTT	CASSIGGYGNTIYF
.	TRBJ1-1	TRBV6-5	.	TGTGCCAGCAGCCAAGGTCACAAGATGAACACTGAAGCTTTCTTT	CASSQGHKMNTEAFF
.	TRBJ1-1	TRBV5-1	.	TGCGCCAGCAGCTTGGGGGGTATGAACACTGAAGCTTTCTTT	CASSLGGMNTEAFF
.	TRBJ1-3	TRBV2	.	TGTGCCAGCAGTCCCGAGGGTCAGAACGGAAACACCATATATTTT	CASSPEGQNGNTIYF
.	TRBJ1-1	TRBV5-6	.	TGTGCCAGCAGCTTGGTGAGGGCACGGGAAGCTTTCTTT	CASSLVRAREAFF
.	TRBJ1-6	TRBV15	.	TGTGCCACCAGGGGTCAGGGAAATAATTCACCCCTCCACTTT	CATRGQGNNSPLHF
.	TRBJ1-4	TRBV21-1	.	TGTGCCAGCAGCGGGCAGGATAATGAAAAACTGTTTTTT	CASSGQDNEKLFF
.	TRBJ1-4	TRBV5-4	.	TGTGCCAGCATCCTCTCGGGGGAAGACAGTCGTAATGAAAAACTGTTTTTT	CASILSGEDSRNEKLFF